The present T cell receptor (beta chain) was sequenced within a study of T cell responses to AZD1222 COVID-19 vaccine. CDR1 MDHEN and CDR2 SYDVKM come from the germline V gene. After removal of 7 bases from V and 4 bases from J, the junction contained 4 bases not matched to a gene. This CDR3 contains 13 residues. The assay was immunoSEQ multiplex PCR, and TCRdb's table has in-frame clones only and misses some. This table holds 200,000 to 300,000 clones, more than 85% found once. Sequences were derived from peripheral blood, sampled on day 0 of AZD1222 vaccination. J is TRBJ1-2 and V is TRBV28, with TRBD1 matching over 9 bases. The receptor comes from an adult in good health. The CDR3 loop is CASNSQGAYGYTF. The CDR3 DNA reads TGTGCCAGCAACTCACAGGGGGCCTATGGCTACACCTTC.